These T cell receptor beta chains were read from a single sample in a study of vaccination and CD4 T cells after COVID-19. TCRdb passed the PCR reads through MiXCR, listing each CDR3 protein once. The data hold around 21,000 distinct CDR3 sequences, with around 60% observed a single time. These receptors' targets are unknown. The sequenced sample consisted of CD4+ T cells from blood, cultured in vitro. Source of these receptors: a human donor who had recovered from COVID-19. The CDR3 runs from the conserved cysteine through the conserved F or W. D genes are given only for firm matches. Clone size is not always given. Where it is, it says once, few, many or a class for expanded clones.

>-|TRBV19|-|TRBJ1-1
CASSWRAESTEAFF
>-|TRBV5-1|TRBD2|TRBJ2-3
CASSLEAGGMTDTQYF
>-|TRBV6-1|-|TRBJ2-5
CASIWGQIYGQGGEETQYF
>few|TRBV4-2|-|TRBJ1-1
CASSQDRYVLGAFF
>-|TRBV4-2|-|TRBJ2-3
CASSQVQGLGTDTQYF
>-|TRBV19|TRBD2|TRBJ2-3
CASSIAAGEDTQYF
>few|TRBV7-3|-|TRBJ1-2
CASGIDGPGRSGYTF
>once|TRBV7-2|TRBD2|TRBJ2-4
CASSSYGLAGALAKNIQYF
>few|TRBV10-3|-|TRBJ1-2
CAMSTGYGYTF
>-|TRBV30|-|TRBJ1-6
CAWKRGPGAVPLHF
>-|TRBV10-3|-|TRBJ1-6
CAIGAGNSPLHF
>-|TRBV6-2/TRBV6-3|-|TRBJ2-1
CASSPPDGTVPSEQFF
>-|TRBV9|TRBD1|TRBJ2-1
CASSVEGAKQFF
>-|TRBV5-4|-|TRBJ1-1
CASSSTDPYTEAFF
>-|TRBV20-1|-|TRBJ2-4
CSVWTFGTKNIQYF
>-|TRBV5-1|-|TRBJ2-1
CATGTGSEQFF
>few|TRBV24-1|-|TRBJ1-5
CATSDSTGWQPQHF
>-|TRBV19|-|TRBJ2-3
CASSLTDTQYF
>few|TRBV20-1|-|TRBJ1-2
CSARVLPGVGYTF
>few|TRBV20-1|-|TRBJ1-3
CSARGGNTIYF
>-|TRBV9|-|TRBJ1-2
CASSAGKANYGYTF
>few|TRBV7-2|-|TRBJ1-1
CASSLWAVEEVEAFF
>-|TRBV7-9|-|TRBJ2-3
CASSRSSGTDTQYF
>-|TRBV7-6|TRBD2|TRBJ2-7
CASSLEASGSWEQYF
>-|TRBV2|TRBD1|TRBJ1-1
CASSEVPVAGGTEAFF
>-|TRBV20-1|TRBD1|TRBJ1-2
CSATDRVGYGYTF
>-|TRBV29-1|TRBD2|TRBJ2-7
CSVAAGGWLGEQYF
>once|TRBV6-1|TRBD1|TRBJ2-3
CASSARDRGWSDTQYF
>-|TRBV28|-|TRBJ1-2
CASSQVGYGYTF
>-|TRBV5-1|-|TRBJ2-7
CASHEPSSYEQYF
>-|TRBV27|-|TRBJ2-1
CASSLSWGSGSRLFF
>-|TRBV27|-|TRBJ1-1
CASRESALYTEAFF
>-|TRBV28|TRBD1|TRBJ1-1
CASSLTPTGVNTEAFF
>-|TRBV6-1|-|TRBJ2-4
CASSEGAGAKNIQYF
>-|TRBV5-1|-|TRBJ1-4
CASSLTPGTPNEKLFF
>-|TRBV6-2/TRBV6-3|-|TRBJ2-5
CASREVVETQYF
>-|TRBV12-3/TRBV12-4|TRBD1|TRBJ1-2
CASRETGVRGYTF
>-|TRBV2|TRBD1|TRBJ2-3
CASRVDRFTDTQYF
>-|TRBV27|TRBD1|TRBJ2-2
CAGPGQGFRRTGELFF
>-|TRBV2|-|TRBJ2-7
CASSVSGFYEQYF
>-|TRBV7-3|-|TRBJ1-1
CASSLQVNTEAFF
>-|TRBV27|-|TRBJ1-2
CASSPTPGAPVGYGYTF
>-|TRBV20-1|-|TRBJ2-5
CSARDPSGPGETQYF
>-|TRBV30|TRBD1|TRBJ2-1
CAWTSGGSHHEQFF
>few|TRBV24-1|TRBD1|TRBJ1-2
CATSAPGTGNYGYTF
>-|TRBV7-2|-|TRBJ2-3
CASKKGVPDTQYF
>-|TRBV20-1|-|TRBJ1-6
CSARRHNNSPLHF
>-|TRBV11-3|TRBD2|TRBJ2-7
CASSPRTSGRAGEQYF
>-|TRBV2|-|TRBJ1-6
CASGLTDSSSYNSPLHF
>-|TRBV6-1|-|TRBJ1-5
CASSEEQGYQPQHF
>few|TRBV7-3|-|TRBJ2-6
CASSPNPGTTGANVLTF
>-|TRBV6-5|TRBD1|TRBJ2-5
CASSYSRTGWETQYF
>-|TRBV11-3|-|TRBJ1-2
CASSFQANYGYTF
>few|TRBV7-3|-|TRBJ2-1
CASSFSGVGNEQFF